This TCR beta chain derives from a study of cytomegalovirus exposure and HLA in healthy donors. Study overall: From about 180 million T cells, an earlier analysis saw under 140 million unique TCR beta sequences. Early released data had 80 million or so unique TCRs, all coming from HLA-typed donors.

PCR primers comprised 60 Vbeta and 13 Jbeta primers. TCRdb's copy holds only in-frame clones and misses some; the assay was immunoSEQ multiplex PCR. The data contain over 110,000 clones, 65% to 85% of them singletons. The germline V gene encodes CDR1 SQVTM and CDR2 ANQGSEA. The V gene lost 7 bases and the J gene lost 7 bases, with 20 bases spanning the gap. This CDR3 has 13 residues. The TCR comes from a male donor in good health and CMV-seronegative. The sample was PBMCs. The chain combines TRBV29-1 with TRBJ2-7; tentatively, D is TRBD2 (6 bases). The CDR3 sequence is CSALSGQSLEQYF. The CDR3 nucleotides read TGCAGCGCCCTTAGCGGCCAATCCCTGGAGCAGTACTTC.